This T cell receptor (beta chain) was captured by sequencing in a study of blood T cell repertoires in COVID-19. V lost 6 bases, J lost 5 bases, and 14 bases lay in between. The germline CDR1 and CDR2 sequences are LNHDA and SQIVND (reference sequence). This CDR3 has 14 residues. This clone was recorded only once. Original data processing: Researchers report that nucleated cell counts were estimated from reference gene primer amplification. TCRdb's copy holds only in-frame clones and misses some; the assay was immunoSEQ multiplex PCR. V, J and clone size are those of that table, while D and trimming were read from the DNA. The sample contains about 270,000 clones, about 83% of which appear only once.

Material: peripheral blood. The receptor was isolated from a man older than 75 with acute or convalescent COVID-19. This chain connects TRBV19 to TRBJ1-5, with D tentatively TRBD1 (5 bases). The CDR3 here is CASRPLTGYQPQHF. The CDR3 DNA is TGTGCCAGTAGGCCCTTAACAGGTTATCAGCCCCAGCATTTT.